The 13 T cell receptor beta chains below come from one sample, sequenced in a study of blood T cell repertoires in COVID-19. Libraries were prepared by immunoSEQ multiplex PCR; TCRdb keeps only in-frame clonotypes and omits some of them. The table includes about 170,000 clones, approximately 84% detected once. Sequencing was done on a sample of peripheral blood. These receptors originate from a woman aged 80 or over with acute or convalescent COVID-19.

The rearrangement joins TRBV30 to TRBJ2-7, with 11 bases fitting TRBD2. CDR3 length: 14 residues. V lost 5 bases, J lost 7 bases, and 10 bases stayed unmatched. Germline loops: CDR1 GTSNPN, CDR2 SVGIG (reference sequence). CDR3 amino acids: CAWDLSGRASEQYF. DNA for the CDR3: TGTGCCTGGGACCTTAGCGGGAGGGCTAGTGAGCAGTACTTC.

CDR3 region: CASSGQGLFYGYTF. In DNA, the CDR3 is TGTGCCAGCAGTGGACAGGGGTTATTCTATGGCTACACCTTC. V and J are TRBV6-2 or TRBV6-3 and TRBJ1-2; TRBD1 matches 9 bases. With 5 bases clipped from V and 4 bases from J, the junction kept 5 bases outside the gene matches. This CDR3 contains 14 residues. CDR1 and CDR2 (germline): MNHEY, SVGEGT.

This chain connects TRBV5-4 to TRBJ2-2; weak D call: TRBD2 (6 bases). Germline CDR1 and CDR2: SGHNT and YYREEE (reference sequence). Trimming shortened V by 9 bases and J by 1 base, and 10 bases separated the two germline ends. CDR3 size: 13 residues. The CDR3 reads CATTRGNTGELFF. The CDR3 DNA follows: TGTGCCACGACTAGAGGGAACACCGGGGAGCTGTTTTTT.

This CDR3 is CASNRAGENTIYF. As DNA, the CDR3 is TGTGCCAGTAATAGGGCAGGGGAGAACACCATATATTTT. J is TRBJ1-3 and V is TRBV6-5; a possible D gene is TRBD1 (6 bases). V lost 9 bases to trimming and J lost 7 bases, with 16 bases between them. Germline CDR1 reads MNHEY; CDR2 reads SVGAGI. The CDR3 contains 13 residues.

The chain recombines TRBV19 with TRBJ1-2; D might be TRBD1 (6 bases). This CDR3 has 13 amino acids. Germline V gives CDR1 LNHDA, CDR2 SQIVND (reference sequence). V lost 1 base, J lost 4 bases, and 7 bases lay in between. DNA of the CDR3: TGTGCCAGTAGTATAGGGACAGTCTATGGCTACACCTTC. The encoded protein is CASSIGTVYGYTF.

V gene TRBV19 combines with J gene TRBJ1-2, with 9 bases that match TRBD1. Trimming took 4 bases from V and 6 from J; bases not matched to a gene: 3. The germline gives CDR1 LNHDA, CDR2 SQIVND (reference sequence). This CDR3 has 13 amino acids. Here the CDR3 reads CASSKWDRDGYTF. The CDR3 bases are TGTGCCAGTAGTAAATGGGACAGGGATGGCTACACCTTC.

The table lists this clone with a count of one. This chain links TRBV2 with TRBJ1-2; 9 nucleotides match TRBD1. Germline CDR1 reads SNHLY; CDR2 reads FYNNEI. The CDR3 length is 12 residues. V shed 6 bases and J 6 bases; nucleotides not matched to a gene: 2. Here the CDR3 DNA reads TGTGCCAGCAGAGGGACAGGGCATGGCTACACCTTC. This sequence encodes CASRGTGHGYTF.

This chain connects TRBV19 to TRBJ2-1, with 7 bases fitting TRBD1. V dropped 1 base and J dropped 8; count of bases not matched to a gene: 5. Germline V gene sequence: CDR1 LNHDA, CDR2 SQIVND (reference sequence). The CDR3 has 14 residues. CDR3 in amino acids: CASSIGTGGDEQFF. The CDR3 bases are TGTGCCAGTAGTATAGGGACAGGTGGGGATGAGCAGTTCTTC.

J is TRBJ2-1 and V is TRBV5-4, with 8 positions matching TRBD1. The CDR3 contains 15 residues. Germline V gene sequence: CDR1 SGHNT, CDR2 YYREEE (reference sequence). J lost 4 bases, V lost 5 bases, and 8 bases had no gene match. CDR3 coding DNA: TGTGCCAGCAGACGAGACAGGGGCGGTTACAATGAGCAGTTCTTC. It yields the protein CASRRDRGGYNEQFF.

The V call is TRBV10-3, the J call TRBJ2-1, with TRBD1 matching 12 bases. The CDR3 is made up of 16 amino acids. CDR1 is ENHRY and CDR2 is SYGVKD in the germline V gene. J lost 7 bases, V lost 3 bases, and 7 bases had no gene match. The CDR3 sequence is CAISEGTGGRRNEQFF. DNA of the CDR3: TGTGCCATCAGTGAAGGGACAGGGGGCCGTAGGAATGAGCAGTTCTTC.

This chain links TRBV5-6 with TRBJ2-5, with TRBD1 matching over 9 bases. V was clipped by 3 bases and J by 6 bases; unmatched bases: 12. CDR3 size: 16 residues. From germline, CDR1 is SGHDT and CDR2 YYEEEE. CDR3 residues: CASSSRDRVRGKTQYF. The CDR3 nucleotides read TGTGCCAGCAGCTCCCGGGACAGGGTTAGAGGAAAGACCCAGTACTTC.

This clone has more than one count but fewer than ten. The chain couples TRBV6-6 to TRBJ2-3; a weak D match, TRBD1 (6 bases). The CDR3 totals 12 residues. Trimming stripped 7 bases from V and 9 bases from J, with 14 bases between. Germline lookup yields CDR1 MNHNY and CDR2 SVGAGI (reference sequence). CDR3 protein: CASIGTGRTQYF. The CDR3 region has the DNA TGTGCCAGCATCGGAACAGGGCGAACGCAGTATTTT.

The chain uses TRBV2 and TRBJ1-2; D gene uncertain. The CDR3 is made up of 13 amino acids. Deletions cut 6 bases from V and 4 bases from J, with 12 bases between. Germline CDR1 and CDR2: SNHLY and FYNNEI. Here the CDR3 reads CASSPDIIYGYTF. The DNA of the CDR3 is TGTGCCAGCAGCCCCGACATAATCTATGGCTACACCTTC.